Listed below are T cell receptor beta chains from one sample, sequenced in a study of cytomegalovirus exposure and HLA in healthy donors. Generated by immunoSEQ multiplex PCR, the TCRdb table keeps only in-frame clones and is missing some. The data show roughly 130,000 clones, roughly nine tenths seen once. Sequencing was performed on PBMCs. Receptors were obtained from a man younger than 30 in good health and CMV-seronegative. CDR3s include the opening cysteine and the closing phenylalanine or tryptophan. D genes are given only for firm matches. Some rows have no size entry. The others give once, few or many, or a class for an expanded clone.

NA	NA	TRBV7-9	TRBJ2-7	TGTGCCAGCAGCCATTCCTACGAGCAGTACTTC	CASSHSYEQYF
TRBD1	NA	TRBV28	TRBJ2-7	TGTGCCAGCAGCGCATTGGGGGACAGCTGGGAGCAGTACTTC	CASSALGDSWEQYF
NA	once	TRBV19	TRBJ1-4	TGTGCCAGTAGTTACGACAGCTATAATGAAAAACTGTTTTTT	CASSYDSYNEKLFF
NA	NA	TRBV6-1	TRBJ1-4	TGTGCCACGACCGGGTGGGGAGGTGAAAAACTGTTTTTT	CATTGWGGEKLFF
NA	NA	TRBV4-2	TRBJ1-4	TGTGCCAGCAGCCGCGGATTCCCCACTAATGAAAAACTGTTTTTT	CASSRGFPTNEKLFF
NA	NA	TRBV6-5	TRBJ1-4	TGTGCCAGCAGTTACTCACCGGATGAAAAACTGTTTTTT	CASSYSPDEKLFF
NA	few	TRBV7-2	TRBJ2-7	TGTGCCAGCAGCTTTTCAGGGGCCTACGAGCAGTACTTC	CASSFSGAYEQYF
NA	NA	TRBV7-9	TRBJ1-5	TGTGCCAGCAGCAAAGACAGAATCAATCAGCCCCAGCATTTT	CASSKDRINQPQHF
TRBD2	NA	TRBV29-1	TRBJ2-1	TGCAGCGTTGACGGGCTTTCGGGGGGCAATGAGCAGTTCTTC	CSVDGLSGGNEQFF
TRBD1	NA	TRBV28	TRBJ1-1	TGTGCCAGCAGTTTATACAGGGGCCACACTGAAGCTTTCTTT	CASSLYRGHTEAFF
TRBD1	NA	TRBV5-1	TRBJ1-2	TGCGCCAGCACCCGGGGACAGCCTAACTATGGCTACACCTTC	CASTRGQPNYGYTF
TRBD2	few	TRBV5-5	TRBJ2-7	TGTGCCAGCAGCTTGCAGGCGGGAGGGCCGTACGAGCAGTACTTC	CASSLQAGGPYEQYF
NA	NA	TRBV5-1	TRBJ1-4	TGCGCCAGCAGCTTGGCTGGGGCAGGTGAAAAACTGTTTTTT	CASSLAGAGEKLFF
TRBD2	NA	TRBV7-8	TRBJ2-1	TGTGCCAGCAGTTTCCCTAGCGGGGGTTTTAATGAGCAGTTCTTC	CASSFPSGGFNEQFF
TRBD1	NA	TRBV19	TRBJ2-7	TGTGCCAGTAGCACGGACAGGGAATACGAGCAGTACTTC	CASSTDREYEQYF
NA	NA	TRBV28	TRBJ1-2	TGTGCCAGCAGGACACAACCTAACTATGGCTACACCTTC	CASRTQPNYGYTF
NA	NA	TRBV7-2	TRBJ2-3	TGTGCCAGCAGCGCCCAGTGGCGGCCTAGCACAGATACGCAGTATTTT	CASSAQWRPSTDTQYF
NA	once	TRBV5-4	TRBJ1-6	TGTGCCAGCAGCTTGGAGGTAGCGGGGATGGGTAATTCACCCCTCCACTTT	CASSLEVAGMGNSPLHF
NA	NA	TRBV18	TRBJ2-5	TGTGCCAGCTCACCGAGATCCGATCAAGAGACCCAGTACTTC	CASSPRSDQETQYF
NA	NA	TRBV19	TRBJ1-6	TGTGCCAGCGGTCCACTAGGCTCCTATAATTCACCCCTCCACTTT	CASGPLGSYNSPLHF
TRBD1	NA	TRBV7-8	TRBJ1-5	TGTGCCAGCAGCTTAGGACAGGGGGCGCCTAGCAATCAGCCCCAGCATTTT	CASSLGQGAPSNQPQHF
TRBD1	NA	TRBV5-8	TRBJ2-7	TGTGCCAGCGACGGACAGGGGTCCAACGAGCAGTACTTC	CASDGQGSNEQYF
TRBD1	once	TRBV7-2	TRBJ2-7	TGTGCCAGCAGTCGGGACAGTGCCTACGAGCAGTACTTC	CASSRDSAYEQYF
TRBD2	NA	TRBV25-1	TRBJ2-1	TGTGCCAGCGCTCCCGTAGTAGCGGGACCCTACAATGAGCAGTTCTTC	CASAPVVAGPYNEQFF
NA	NA	TRBV5-1	TRBJ2-3	TGCGCCAGCAGCTGGACAGGCACAGATACGCAGTATTTT	CASSWTGTDTQYF
NA	NA	TRBV6-5	TRBJ2-3	TGTGCCAGCAGTTACTCGGCGGTAACAGATACGCAGTATTTT	CASSYSAVTDTQYF
NA	NA	TRBV25-1	TRBJ2-5	TGTGCCAGCGGTCCTCAGGGTGTTGCAAGAGAGACCCAGTACTTC	CASGPQGVARETQYF
TRBD1	NA	TRBV7-9	TRBJ2-3	TGTGCCAGCAGCTCCGGGACAGGGGAGGATACGCAGTATTTT	CASSSGTGEDTQYF
NA	many	TRBV4-1	TRBJ1-1	TGCGCCAGCAGCCAAGTCCTTAGCCGAGACCCTGAAGCTTTCTTT	CASSQVLSRDPEAFF
NA	NA	TRBV27	TRBJ2-5	TGTGCCAGCAGTCTTCTGAGGGAAACTCAAGAGACCCAGTACTTC	CASSLLRETQETQYF
NA	NA	TRBV28	TRBJ2-2	TGTGCCAGCAGTTCACCAGGGTGGCAGACCGGGGAGCTGTTTTTT	CASSSPGWQTGELFF
NA	NA	TRBV5-1	TRBJ2-3	TGCGCCAGCACCGAGTTCGAGATCACAGATACGCAGTATTTT	CASTEFEITDTQYF
TRBD2	NA	TRBV29-1	TRBJ2-1	TGCAGCGTTGGGTCTAGCGGGAGAGTAGGTTACAATGAGCAGTTCTTC	CSVGSSGRVGYNEQFF
NA	NA	TRBV5-1	TRBJ1-5	TGCGCCAGCAGCCTCGGGGGGGAAAGCAATCAGCCCCAGCATTTT	CASSLGGESNQPQHF
NA	NA	TRBV5-6	TRBJ2-7	TGTGCCAGCAGCATGACAGGTCCCTACGAGCAGTACTTC	CASSMTGPYEQYF
NA	NA	TRBV5-6	TRBJ2-7	TGTGCCAGCCGTAACAGGGCGAACTACGAGCAGTACTTC	CASRNRANYEQYF
NA	once	TRBV28	TRBJ2-1	TGTGCCAGCAGTCTCCAGACAGGGAGGAGTAATGAGCAGTTCTTC	CASSLQTGRSNEQFF
NA	NA	TRBV5-1	TRBJ2-1	TGCGCCAGCAGCAAGAGGAGCTCCTACAATGAGCAGTTCTTC	CASSKRSSYNEQFF
NA	NA	TRBV7-8	TRBJ1-5	TGTGCCAGCAGCTTAATTCTCGAGGCCGGGAACAATCAGCCCCAGCATTTT	CASSLILEAGNNQPQHF
NA	NA	TRBV6-6	TRBJ2-3	TGTGCCAGCCACAGGCCCGCAGATACGCAGTATTTT	CASHRPADTQYF
NA	NA	TRBV27	TRBJ2-5	TGTGCCAGCAGAGGGGTCCAAGAGACCCAGTACTTC	CASRGVQETQYF
NA	NA	TRBV4-1	TRBJ2-3	TGCGCCAGCAGCCAACAGGGGTTGAGCACAGATACGCAGTATTTT	CASSQQGLSTDTQYF
NA	NA	TRBV6-5	TRBJ2-6	TGTGCCAGCTCAGGGGGGAGCTCTGGGGCCAACGTCCTGACTTTC	CASSGGSSGANVLTF
NA	NA	TRBV5-6	TRBJ2-5	TGTGCCAGCAGGAAATTACTAGTTCGTGAGACCCAGTACTTC	CASRKLLVRETQYF
NA	NA	TRBV10-3	TRBJ1-2	TGTGCCATCAGGAACGTGGGCCGCTATGGCTACACCTTC	CAIRNVGRYGYTF
TRBD2	NA	TRBV7-2	TRBJ2-1	TGTGCCAGCAGCTCAACGTACCTAGCGGGAGGGCCTTACAATGAGCAGTTCTTC	CASSSTYLAGGPYNEQFF
TRBD2	NA	TRBV28	TRBJ2-2	TGTGCCAGCATGACAGACCTAGCGGGTAACACCGGGGAGCTGTTTTTT	CASMTDLAGNTGELFF
NA	NA	TRBV5-4	TRBJ2-1	TGTGCCAGCAGCTTGGGCGGACAGCTAACCTACAATGAGCAGTTCTTC	CASSLGGQLTYNEQFF
NA	NA	TRBV6-5	TRBJ1-1	TGTGCCAGCAGTTACTCGATACATCGGGGGGGTACTGAAGCTTTCTTT	CASSYSIHRGGTEAFF
TRBD1	NA	TRBV5-1	TRBJ2-5	TGCGCCAGCAGCTTACTGACAGGGAAAGAGACCCAGTACTTC	CASSLLTGKETQYF
TRBD1	NA	TRBV6-1	TRBJ2-7	TGTGCCAGCAGGGAGGGACAGGGGGCGTTCTACGAGCAGTACTTC	CASREGQGAFYEQYF
NA	once	TRBV6-1	TRBJ2-7	TGTGCCAGCAGCCCCAGGGGGGAGTCCTACGAGCAGTACTTC	CASSPRGESYEQYF
NA	NA	TRBV11-3	TRBJ2-1	TGTGCCAGCAGCTTGGCGGGACCACTCACGGATGAGCAGTTCTTC	CASSLAGPLTDEQFF
NA	NA	TRBV6-5	TRBJ1-1	TGTGCCAGCAGACCTGGGGGGGCAAGGAACACTGAAGCTTTCTTT	CASRPGGARNTEAFF